The entry below describes one T cell receptor beta chain. The record originates from a study of PD-L1 blockade in urothelial cancer. About the research overall: Atezolizumab (1,200 mg intravenously every 3 weeks) began in 2014 for patients. At 3 weeks after treatment start (second dose) and again at 6 weeks, blood was analyzed. Reported median T cell count for blood samples was around 150,000.

The table came from immunoSEQ multiplex PCR; TCRdb's copy has only in-frame clones and leaves some out. In the table there are about 87,000 clones, over 80% of which are singletons. The V gene's germline CDR1 is LNHNV and CDR2 YYDKDF (reference sequence). The ends lost 5 bases at V and 3 bases at J; junction bases unmatched: 7. The CDR3 length is 16 residues. Sample time point: pretreatment peripheral blood. Anywhere from 1 to 8 samples came from each patient, spanning pretreatment and on-treatment. The chain joins TRBV15 to TRBJ2-1; 10 nucleotides match TRBD2. The TCR comes from a man in his fifties or sixties with urothelial cancer. The sequencing used PBMCs, collected around atezolizumab (anti-PD-L1) treatment. CDR3 loop: CATSGRRTSGYNEQFF. The CDR3 nucleotides read TGTGCCACCAGCGGGCGGAGGACTAGCGGCTACAATGAGCAGTTCTTC. Based on the CDR3 plus reference TRBV15 and TRBJ2-1, the full variable domain is DAMVIQNPRYQVTQFGKPVTLSCSQTLNHNVMYWYQQKSSQAPKLLFHYYDKDFNNEADTPDNFQSRRPNTSFCFLDIRSPGLGDTAMYLCATSGRRTSGYNEQFFGPGTRLTVL.